This record covers a single T cell receptor beta chain. Antigen: not known. The data were obtained in a study of shared clonotypes between healthy human individuals. General observations from the study: Roughly 5% of naive CD4 clonotypes were shared across four donors. The sole specimen, blood, was sampled, and tissue repertoires likely differ.

Naive CD8 cells lacked CD45RO, underwent positive selection for CCR7 and left out terminally differentiated effector memory CD45RA+ cells. Profiled with immunoSEQ multiplex PCR; TCRdb holds only in-frame clones, not every one. The sample holds millions of clones, about 93% seen once. The germline V and J ends were trimmed by 4 bases and 3 bases, with 13 bases remaining between them. The CDR3 is 15 residues long. The germline V gene encodes CDR1 MNHNY and CDR2 SVGAGI (reference sequence). The sample was naive CD8+ T cells from PBMCs. The source of this sequence is a man aged 18 to 29 in good health. Some clones in this sample may be carry-over from other donors' samples. This chain links TRBV6-6 with TRBJ2-1; D is perhaps TRBD2 (6 bases). This CDR3 is CASSLYTEGYNEQFF. CDR3 DNA sequence: TGTGCCAGCAGTTTATACACGGAGGGCTACAATGAGCAGTTCTTC.